The sequence of this TCR beta chain was determined in a study of T cells after yellow fever vaccination (dated by TCRdb to between 2017 and 2020). The study in broad terms: The SMART-Seq v4 Ultra Low Input RNA kit was used to prepare libraries from fractions with low cell numbers. Bulk PBMC replicates and cell subsets were isolated from blood drawn at multiple timepoints before and after both primary and secondary immunization. To follow T-cell clones before and after both primary and booster YFV17D yellow fever vaccination, bulk TCR alpha and beta repertoires underwent longitudinal sequencing. Two healthy male donors, one aged 18 to 30 and one aged 30 to 40 years, made up the cohort.

From a lookup of the germline V gene, CDR1 and CDR2 are SQVTM and ANQGSEA. Taken from cysteine to phenylalanine, the CDR3 has 13 residues. Just the 39-base CDR3 DNA is kept, in frame starting at base 1. The V end gives up 4 bases and the J end 3 bases, leaving 3 bases in the junction not matched to a gene. This specimen's treatment or condition label, per the study, means: live attenuated yellow fever vaccine strain. PBMCs were isolated from peripheral blood using a standard Ficoll-Paque protocol. Dynabeads CD4 and CD8 positive selection kits were used to isolate CD4 and CD8 T-cell fractions. TriZol was used to extract RNA from bulk PBMCs, CD4 and CD8 fractions, and dextramer-positive and dextramer-negative fractions. As regards this clonotype: This clone's antigen is unknown. No much larger clonotype is one base removed from it; base qualities were not supplied.

Here is what the overall study found, with its caveats: The secondary T-cell response was weaker than the primary response but faster, peaking on day 5 instead of day 15. A small share of clonotypes was detected in both CD4 and CD8 compartments, with the overlap likely arising from convergent recombination. Most clones expanded after primary vaccination (approximately 96% of CD4 and roughly 91% of CD8) were re-detected after the booster, suggesting that broad memory maintenance occurred. Computational filtering was required because FACS-sorted repertoires could contain abundant contaminating clonotypes from the bulk population. The study included only a couple of donors, which limits how far the findings can be generalized.

TCRdb names Illumina NovaSeq 6000 as the instrument used. TCR cDNA was synthesized by 5'RACE template switching, which introduced a universal primer site and unique molecular identifiers. Priming for cDNA synthesis came from both the TCR alpha and TCR beta constant segments. Libraries were amplified in two PCR steps, with sample barcodes and sequencing adapters added in the second step. Sequencing of the libraries was done on either Illumina HiSeq 2500 (2x100 bp) or NovaSeq (2x150 bp). The authors processed their data as follows. MIGEC was used to demultiplex reads and collapse the reads into UMI consensus sequences, and MiXCR was used for V(D)J alignment. Vaccine-responding clonotypes were defined with edgeR using replicate PBMC samples, requiring FDR below 0.01 and a log2 fold change above 5 up to day 15. CD4 or CD8 identity was assigned to each bulk clonotype according to whether the clonotype was present at higher abundance in the sequenced CD4 repertoire or the sequenced CD8 repertoire. The public reads were run again by TCRdb, first through fastp at Q25 and then through MiXCR, and only productive beta chains were kept. Rows are unified per CDR3 protein, each entry keeping the most common DNA and genes. The V and J calls come from TCRdb's annotation, not from the publication. A total of fewer than 400,000 distinct CDR3 sequences appear in this sample, approximately 12% of them only once. Approximately 3.3% of the sample is in the top ten clones.

The rearranged segments are TRBV29-1 and TRBJ2-5; 9 middle bases align to TRBD2. The sequencing used CD4+ T cells sorted from PBMCs, collected 45 days after the yellow fever booster vaccination. This TCR was recovered from a man younger than 30 who received the YFV17D yellow fever vaccine. The CDR3 corresponds to CSVGRLAEETQYF. The bases read TGCAGCGTTGGACGACTAGCGGAAGAGACCCAGTACTTC.